Detailed here is one TCR beta chain. Its antigen is not identified. The data were obtained in a study of T cell responses to AZD1222 COVID-19 vaccine. Findings and caveats of the study: Spike was spanned by vaccine-associated CD4 TCRs, with dominance at 160-218 and 743-854. Sampling captured repertoires only after the peak T cell response. Close to half of spike-specific TCRs reportedly recognize unmutated variant regions. Possibly, clonal diversity was underestimated; donors were largely white British and included more females.

The table came from immunoSEQ multiplex PCR; TCRdb's copy has only in-frame clones and leaves some out. The profile shows about 73,000 clones, over 70% of them singletons. Germline V gene lookup returns CDR1 SEHNR and CDR2 FQNEAQ (reference sequence). V shed 6 bases and J 3 bases; nucleotides not matched to a gene: 7. This CDR3 contains 15 residues. This sample comprised peripheral blood, obtained 28 days after the second AZD1222 dose. The clonotype comes from an adult who received the AZD1222 COVID-19 vaccine. The gene calls are TRBV7-9 and TRBJ2-7, with 11 bases matching TRBD2. In nucleotides, the CDR3 is TGTGCCAGCAGTTTCGGACTAGCGGGTCTCTACGAGCAGTACTTC. Encoded protein: CASSFGLAGLYEQYF. Variable domain in full (rest from reference TRBV7-9 and TRBJ2-7): DTGVSQNPRHKITKRGQNVTFRCDPISEHNRLYWYRQTLGQGPEFLTYFQNEAQLEKSRLLSDRFSAERPKGSFSTLEIQRTEQGDSAMYLCASSFGLAGLYEQYFGPGTRLTVT.